This T cell receptor beta chain appears in the sequencing data of a study of T cell responses to AZD1222 COVID-19 vaccine. Looked up from germline, CDR1 is LNHDA and CDR2 is SQIVND (reference sequence). The CDR3 totals 13 residues. Trimming stripped 5 bases from V and 2 bases from J, with 10 bases between. Study conclusions and caveats: The donor group comprised mostly white British people and more females; the analysis possibly underestimated clonal diversity. Breadth and depth of Spike-specific TCRs rose after two AZD1222 doses. A reported finding is that nearly half of spike-specific TCRs target unmutated variant regions.

As regards this clone: The antigen remains undetermined.

TCRdb's table, derived via immunoSEQ multiplex PCR, lists solely in-frame clones and lacks some. The table has some 140,000 clones, 90% to 95% seen once. This chain connects TRBV19 to TRBJ2-7; unclear D gene. This TCR came from an adult in good health. The source was peripheral blood, collected on day 0 of AZD1222 vaccination. The CDR3 nucleotides are TGTGCCAGTAGTTTCGGTGGGGCCTACGAGCAGTACTTC. This encodes CASSFGGAYEQYF.